These T cell receptor beta chains were read from a single sample in a study of OX40 agonist ivuxolimab in advanced cancers. TCRdb's table, derived via immunoSEQ multiplex PCR, lists solely in-frame clones and lacks some. The sample gives just over 90,000 clones, approximately 89% of which show up once; 0.81% is in the top ten. Sequencing was performed on CD4+ or CD8+ T cells sorted from blood, taken in a trial of the OX40 agonist ivuxolimab. The source of these receptors is an adult with an advanced solid tumor such as melanoma, head and neck, liver or kidney cancer. Both conserved end residues are part of each CDR3. A D gene is named only where the DNA matches it firmly. A row's size may be missing; if present it is once, few, many or a size class.

clone_size j_call d_call v_call cdr3_aa cdr3_nt
- TRBJ2-5 - TRBV4-2 CASSQDNSQETQYF TGTGCCAGCAGCCAAGATAACAGCCAAGAGACCCAGTACTTC
- TRBJ1-1 - TRBV6-5 CASSSFSTEAFF TGTGCCAGCAGTTCCTTCTCCACTGAAGCTTTCTTT
- TRBJ2-7 TRBD2 TRBV5-1 CASSLESSGRLNEQYF TGCGCCAGCAGCTTGGAGTCTAGCGGGAGATTAAACGAGCAGTACTTC
- TRBJ1-1 - TRBV9 CASSVGNRMNTEAFF TGTGCCAGCAGCGTGGGGAATCGGATGAACACTGAAGCTTTCTTT
- TRBJ1-2 - TRBV25-1 CASSDRQAGMFGYTF TGTGCCAGCAGTGATCGCCAGGCAGGGATGTTTGGCTACACCTTC
- TRBJ2-5 - TRBV6-1 CASSDGFGGTQYF TGTGCCAGCAGTGACGGATTCGGGGGGACCCAGTACTTC
once TRBJ2-1 - TRBV6-1 CASSELSLGEDEQFF TGTGCCAGCAGTGAATTGTCTCTGGGTGAGGATGAGCAGTTCTTC
- TRBJ2-5 TRBD2 TRBV7-7 CASSHPGTSYPQYF TGTGCTAGCAGCCACCCCGGGACTAGTTACCCCCAGTACTTC
- TRBJ2-3 TRBD2 TRBV19 CASSQGDRLAVTDTQYF TGTGCCAGTAGCCAGGGGGATCGACTAGCGGTCACAGATACGCAGTATTTT
- TRBJ2-3 TRBD2 TRBV7-9 CASSIIAGAHTDTQYF TGTGCCAGCAGCATAATAGCGGGAGCCCACACAGATACGCAGTATTTT
- TRBJ2-1 TRBD2 TRBV6-1 CASSEGTSGHNEQFF TGTGCCAGCAGTGAAGGTACTAGCGGGCACAATGAGCAGTTCTTC
- TRBJ2-1 - TRBV10-3 CAISEVVGNQFF TGTGCCATCAGTGAGGTGGTGGGGAACCAGTTCTTC
- TRBJ1-2 - TRBV19 CASSIGPTGANYGYTF TGTGCCAGTAGTATAGGACCCACCGGAGCTAACTATGGCTACACCTTC
- TRBJ2-3 - TRBV14 CASSQDRGRRDTDTQYF TGTGCCAGCAGCCAAGATAGGGGGAGGAGGGACACAGATACGCAGTATTTT
- TRBJ1-1 - TRBV27 CASAQVMNTEAFF TGTGCCAGTGCCCAGGTGATGAACACTGAAGCTTTCTTT
- TRBJ1-3 - TRBV11-2 CASSLDRDHTIYF TGTGCCAGCAGCTTAGATCGGGACCACACCATATATTTT
- TRBJ2-2 TRBD1 TRBV7-3 CASSLRGQGTNTGELFF TGTGCCAGCAGCTTACGGGGACAGGGGACAAACACCGGGGAGCTGTTTTTT
- TRBJ1-4 - TRBV5-4 CASSQDGLDRLNEKLFF TGTGCCAGCAGCCAAGATGGGCTCGACAGGCTGAATGAAAAACTGTTTTTT
- TRBJ2-1 - TRBV5-1 CASSLVSASSYNEQFF TGCGCCAGCAGCTTGGTTAGCGCCAGCTCCTACAATGAGCAGTTCTTC
- TRBJ2-7 - TRBV9 CASSPLGGTSYEQYF TGTGCCAGCAGCCCGCTGGGGGGCACCTCCTACGAGCAGTACTTC
once TRBJ1-2 - TRBV6-5 CASSYLRVQEGYTF TGTGCCAGCAGTTACCTTCGGGTTCAGGAGGGCTACACCTTC
- TRBJ2-7 - TRBV9 CASSAIDSEQYF TGTGCCAGCAGCGCCATTGACAGCGAGCAGTACTTC
- TRBJ2-3 - TRBV9 CASSVGRGGTGGTDTQYF TGTGCCAGCAGCGTCGGTAGAGGCGGGACGGGGGGCACAGATACGCAGTATTTT
- TRBJ1-4 - TRBV30 CAWSVEPGVAEKLFF TGTGCCTGGAGTGTAGAGCCAGGGGTGGCCGAAAAACTGTTTTTT
- TRBJ2-3 - TRBV7-8 CASSSIGDGRAQYF TGTGCCAGCAGCTCCATCGGCGATGGGAGAGCGCAGTATTTT
- TRBJ2-7 - TRBV6-5 CASSYGGQYEQYF TGTGCCAGCAGTTACGGGGGGCAGTACGAGCAGTACTTC
- TRBJ1-1 - TRBV11-2 CASSLEFGRMNTEAFF TGTGCCAGCAGCTTAGAATTCGGCAGAATGAACACTGAAGCTTTCTTT
- TRBJ1-3 - TRBV6-1 CASSEVLIWNTIYF TGTGCCAGCAGTGAAGTCCTTATATGGAACACCATATATTTT
- TRBJ1-2 TRBD1 TRBV27 CASSPRRRDRGEGDYGYTF TGTGCCAGCAGTCCCCGGCGGCGGGACAGGGGTGAGGGTGACTATGGCTACACCTTC
- TRBJ2-7 - TRBV7-9 CASSLGSLGLSYEQYF TGTGCCAGCAGCTTAGGATCCCTGGGGCTCTCCTACGAGCAGTACTTC
- TRBJ2-7 - TRBV19 CASSIDLTTYEQYF TGTGCCAGTAGTATAGATCTCACAACCTACGAGCAGTACTTC
- TRBJ2-3 - TRBV2 CASTLMGAKDTQYF TGTGCCAGCACCCTGATGGGGGCGAAAGATACGCAGTATTTT
- TRBJ2-5 - TRBV2 CASSGDVRETQYF TGTGCCAGCAGTGGCGACGTTCGGGAGACCCAGTACTTC
- TRBJ2-7 TRBD2 TRBV28 CASSFRAGGVSYEQYF TGTGCCAGCAGTTTCCGAGCGGGAGGGGTCTCCTACGAGCAGTACTTC
- TRBJ2-2 TRBD2 TRBV9 CASSVAGLATTGELFF TGTGCCAGCAGCGTAGCTGGACTAGCGACCACCGGGGAGCTGTTTTTT
- TRBJ2-1 - TRBV11-3 CASSLGTYSYNEQFF TGTGCCAGCAGCTTAGGGACATACTCCTACAATGAGCAGTTCTTC
- TRBJ1-3 - TRBV28 CASSSGELLGNTIYF TGTGCCAGCAGTTCAGGGGAACTCTTAGGAAACACCATATATTTT
- TRBJ1-5 - TRBV19 CASSINGAGTNQPQHF TGTGCCAGTAGTATTAATGGGGCGGGGACGAATCAGCCCCAGCATTTT
- TRBJ1-1 - TRBV14 CASSHPGFSTEAFF TGTGCCAGCAGCCACCCAGGGTTCTCGACTGAAGCTTTCTTT
- TRBJ1-2 - TRBV28 CASGGYTF TGTGCCAGCGGTGGCTACACCTTC
- TRBJ1-1 TRBD1 TRBV5-8 CASSLEGTIQGRDTEAFF TGTGCCAGCAGCTTGGAGGGGACTATACAGGGGAGGGACACTGAAGCTTTCTTT
- TRBJ2-3 - TRBV2 CASSALSRDTQYF TGTGCCAGCAGTGCCCTGTCCAGAGATACGCAGTATTTT
- TRBJ1-1 - TRBV28 CASTRRRLMSTEAFF TGTGCCAGCACCCGACGTCGACTTATGAGCACTGAAGCTTTCTTT
once TRBJ1-1 - TRBV18 CASSPNGNTEAFF TGTGCCAGCTCACCAAACGGCAACACTGAAGCTTTCTTT
- TRBJ2-3 TRBD2 TRBV27 CASSPISGRRTDTQYF TGTGCCAGCAGTCCCATTAGCGGGAGAAGAACAGATACGCAGTATTTT